Described below is a single T cell receptor beta chain sequence and its context. What it binds is unknown. These data are taken from a study of CD8 T cell repertoires and HIV-1 epitope variants. TCRdb's copy holds only in-frame clones and misses some; the assay was immunoSEQ multiplex PCR. Among roughly 1,900 clones listed, around 70% were seen once. Study-wide results and limits: No clonotypes responded to the TAALDMSHF plasma variant; roughly 5 recognized KF9, one HW9.

The J segment lost 3 bases and the V segment lost 5 bases, leaving 5 bases of the junction unmatched. This CDR3 contains 14 residues. Germline CDR1 PRHDT, CDR2 FYEKMQ (reference sequence). The sample comprised cultured CD8+ T cells derived from PBMCs. The chain employs TRBV13 and TRBJ2-7; 9 positions agree with TRBD1. The clonotype was recovered from a male donor with HIV. The CDR3 sequence is CASSQGQGDYEQYF. The CDR3 region has the DNA TGTGCCAGCAGCCAGGGACAGGGCGACTACGAGCAGTACTTC.